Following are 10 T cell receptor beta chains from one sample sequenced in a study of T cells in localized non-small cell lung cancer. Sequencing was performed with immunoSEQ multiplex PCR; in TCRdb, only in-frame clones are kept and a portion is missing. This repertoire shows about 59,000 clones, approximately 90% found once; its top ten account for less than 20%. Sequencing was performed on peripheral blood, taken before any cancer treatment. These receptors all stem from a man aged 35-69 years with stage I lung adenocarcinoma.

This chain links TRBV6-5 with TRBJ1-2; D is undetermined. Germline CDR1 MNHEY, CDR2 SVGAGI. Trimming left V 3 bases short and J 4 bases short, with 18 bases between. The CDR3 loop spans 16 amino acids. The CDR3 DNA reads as TGTGCCAGCAGTTATTTTTTTGAGGGCGGAGGCTATGGCTACACCTTC. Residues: CASSYFFEGGGYGYTF.

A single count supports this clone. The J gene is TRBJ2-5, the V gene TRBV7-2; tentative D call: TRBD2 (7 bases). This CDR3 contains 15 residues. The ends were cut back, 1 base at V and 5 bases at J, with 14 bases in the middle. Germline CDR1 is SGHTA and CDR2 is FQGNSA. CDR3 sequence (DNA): TGTGCCAGCAGCTTAGGAGGGGGGGTTCAGGAGACCCAGTACTTC. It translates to CASSLGGGVQETQYF.

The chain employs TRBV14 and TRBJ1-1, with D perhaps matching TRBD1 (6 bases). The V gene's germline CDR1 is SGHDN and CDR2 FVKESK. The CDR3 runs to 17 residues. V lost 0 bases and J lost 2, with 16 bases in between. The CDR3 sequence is CASSQDQFSRGNTEAFF. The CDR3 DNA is TGTGCCAGCAGCCAAGATCAGTTTTCCAGGGGTAACACTGAAGCTTTCTTT.

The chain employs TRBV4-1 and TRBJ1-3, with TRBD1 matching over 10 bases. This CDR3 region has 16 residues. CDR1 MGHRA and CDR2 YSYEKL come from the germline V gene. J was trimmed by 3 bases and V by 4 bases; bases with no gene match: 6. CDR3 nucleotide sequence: TGCGCCAGCAGCCGACGGGACAGGGGAGTTGGAAACACCATATATTTT. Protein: CASSRRDRGVGNTIYF.

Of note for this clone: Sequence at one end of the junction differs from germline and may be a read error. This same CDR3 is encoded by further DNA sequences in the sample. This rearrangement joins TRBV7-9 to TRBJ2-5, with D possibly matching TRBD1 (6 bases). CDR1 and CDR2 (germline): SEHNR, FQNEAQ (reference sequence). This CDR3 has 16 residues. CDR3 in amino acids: CASSSTDSLPQGTQYF. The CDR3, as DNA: TGCGCCAGCAGCTCCACGGACAGCCTCCCCCAAGGCACCCAGTACTTC.

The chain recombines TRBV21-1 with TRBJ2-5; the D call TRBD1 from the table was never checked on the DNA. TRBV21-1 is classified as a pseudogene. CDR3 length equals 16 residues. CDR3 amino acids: CASSKATAGLQETQYF. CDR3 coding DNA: TGTGCCAGCAGCAAAGCGACAGCAGGCCTACAAGAGACCCAGTACTTC.

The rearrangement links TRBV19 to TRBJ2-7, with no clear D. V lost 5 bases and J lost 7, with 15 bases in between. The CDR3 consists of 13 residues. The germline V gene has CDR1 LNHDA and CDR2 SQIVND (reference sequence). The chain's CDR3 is CASSLTGPPEQYF. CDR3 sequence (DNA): TGTGCCAGTAGTCTGACCGGGCCCCCAGAGCAGTACTTC.

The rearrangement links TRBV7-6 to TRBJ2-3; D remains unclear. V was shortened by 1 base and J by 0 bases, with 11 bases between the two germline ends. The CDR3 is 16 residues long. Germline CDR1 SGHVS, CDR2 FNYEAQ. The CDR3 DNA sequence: TGTGCCAGCAGCTTAGGGCACCATACTAGCACAGATACGCAGTATTTT. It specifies CASSLGHHTSTDTQYF.

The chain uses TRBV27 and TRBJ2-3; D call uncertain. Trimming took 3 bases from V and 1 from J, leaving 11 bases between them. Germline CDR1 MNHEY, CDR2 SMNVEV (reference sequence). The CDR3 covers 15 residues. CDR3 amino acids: CASSLMIGGTDTQYF. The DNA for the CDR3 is TGTGCCAGCAGTTTGATGATAGGAGGCACAGATACGCAGTATTTT.

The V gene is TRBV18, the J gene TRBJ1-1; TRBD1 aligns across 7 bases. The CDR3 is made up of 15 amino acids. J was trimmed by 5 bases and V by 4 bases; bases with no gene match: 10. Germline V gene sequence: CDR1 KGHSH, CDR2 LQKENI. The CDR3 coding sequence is TGTGCCAGCTCACGATACTCAGGGGGGGTAACTGAAGCTTTCTTT. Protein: CASSRYSGGVTEAFF.